This is a list of T cell receptor beta chains from one sample in a study of blood T cell repertoires in COVID-19. Profiled with immunoSEQ multiplex PCR; TCRdb holds only in-frame clones, not every one. The sample has around 120,000 clones; around three quarters are singletons. Sequencing was performed on peripheral blood. Source of these receptors: a woman in her seventies with acute or convalescent COVID-19. CDR3s include the opening cysteine and the closing phenylalanine or tryptophan.

cdr3_aa | j_call | v_call
CASSSYRDSGNTIYF | TRBJ1-3 | TRBV7-2
CASSAWGGVSNQPQHF | TRBJ1-5 | TRBV7-9
CASARGYAGELFF | TRBJ2-2 | TRBV28
CASSDGDRPFGNTIYF | TRBJ1-3 | TRBV28
CASSYRVADTQYF | TRBJ2-3 | TRBV7-6
CSVVQGSGYTF | TRBJ1-2 | TRBV29-1
CASSHGGNENIQYF | TRBJ2-4 | TRBV27
CASSYSATDQPQHF | TRBJ1-5 | TRBV6-5
CASSEYRPISGNTIYF | TRBJ1-3 | TRBV2
CASSYLGRNQPQHF | TRBJ1-5 | TRBV6-2/TRBV6-3
CASSLADYLNTEAFF | TRBJ1-1 | TRBV5-1
CASSLDPGGVNEQFF | TRBJ2-1 | TRBV11-2
CASIKREGRSYEQYF | TRBJ2-7 | TRBV6-5
CASSLDAGAKNIQYF | TRBJ2-4 | TRBV7-9
CSVLQGNTEAFF | TRBJ1-1 | TRBV29-1
CASSSQGSNTEAFF | TRBJ1-1 | TRBV5-1
CASSHPGLAGISYNEQFF | TRBJ2-1 | TRBV14
CASSPPGSWANYGYTF | TRBJ1-2 | TRBV3-1/TRBV3-2
CASSLEQGSEQYF | TRBJ2-7 | TRBV5-1
CASSISRDSNQPQHF | TRBJ1-5 | TRBV19
CASSLWVPGTSPVEQYF | TRBJ2-7 | TRBV5-1
CASRGTGGNEQFF | TRBJ2-1 | TRBV12-3/TRBV12-4
CSVTITSGGYEQYF | TRBJ2-7 | TRBV29-1